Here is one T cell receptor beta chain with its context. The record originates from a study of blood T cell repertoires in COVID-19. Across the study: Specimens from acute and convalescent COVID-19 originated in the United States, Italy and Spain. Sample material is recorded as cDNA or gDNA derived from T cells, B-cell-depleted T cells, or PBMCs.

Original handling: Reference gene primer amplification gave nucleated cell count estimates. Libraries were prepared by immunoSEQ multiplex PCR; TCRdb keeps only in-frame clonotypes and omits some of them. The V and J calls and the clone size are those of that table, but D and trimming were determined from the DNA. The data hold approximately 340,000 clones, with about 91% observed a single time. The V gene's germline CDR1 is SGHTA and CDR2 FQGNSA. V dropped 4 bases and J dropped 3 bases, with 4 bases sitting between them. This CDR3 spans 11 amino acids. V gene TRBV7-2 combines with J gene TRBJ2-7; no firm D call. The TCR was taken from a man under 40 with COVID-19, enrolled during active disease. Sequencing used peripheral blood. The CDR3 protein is CASSSIYEQYF. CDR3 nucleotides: TGTGCCAGCAGCTCTATCTACGAGCAGTACTTC.